The 10 T cell receptor beta chains below come from one sample, sequenced in a study of T cell changes during pregnancy in multiple sclerosis. Produced via immunoSEQ multiplex PCR; TCRdb's table is partial and in-frame only. The table records 40,000 or so clones, approximately 92% of them present only once. The input for sequencing was CD8+ T cells from peripheral blood mononuclear cells, taken in the first trimester of pregnancy. These TCRs come from a female donor with multiple sclerosis, enrolled in a pregnancy study.

The chain has TRBV5-6 and TRBJ1-5, with D perhaps TRBD1 (5 bases). Germline CDR1 reads SGHDT; CDR2 reads YYEEEE. V was trimmed by 7 bases and J by 1 base, leaving 9 bases between them. The CDR3 is 13 amino acids. This CDR3 is CASQWGSNQPQHF. CDR3 sequence (DNA): TGTGCCAGCCAATGGGGCAGCAATCAGCCCCAGCATTTT.

The J gene is TRBJ1-2, the V gene TRBV27; D may be TRBD1 (6 bases). Germline values: CDR1 MNHEY, CDR2 SMNVEV (reference sequence). The V gene lost 5 bases and the J gene lost 10 bases, with 17 bases spanning the gap. This CDR3 spans 13 amino acids. The CDR3 loop reads CASSPGQSRAYTF. DNA of the CDR3: TGTGCCAGCAGTCCAGGACAGAGTCGAGCCTACACCTTC.

This chain uses TRBV15 with TRBJ1-1, with TRBD1 identical over 7 bases. V shed 9 bases and J 4 bases; nucleotides not matched to a gene: 5. Germline loops: CDR1 LNHNV, CDR2 YYDKDF (reference sequence). The CDR3 has 12 residues. CDR3 DNA sequence: TGTGCCACAGGGGGCACGGGCACTGAAGCTTTCTTT. Its protein is CATGGTGTEAFF.

This chain connects TRBV27 to TRBJ1-6; D perhaps matches TRBD1 (6 bases). The CDR3 extends over 17 amino acids. V gave up 2 bases and J gave up 1 base, with 12 bases separating them. CDR1 is MNHEY and CDR2 is SMNVEV in the germline V gene (reference sequence). The CDR3 nucleotides are TGTGCCAGCAGTTTAGGAGCAGGGGAGTCCTATAATTCACCCCTCCACTTT. Amino acid sequence: CASSLGAGESYNSPLHF.

This chain links TRBV6-6 with TRBJ2-3; maybe TRBD2 (6 bases). The germline CDR1 and CDR2 sequences are MNHNY and SVGAGI (reference sequence). CDR3 length: 15 residues. Trimming removed 6 bases at V and 2 bases at J, with 15 bases between. CDR3 coding DNA: TGTGCCAGCAGCCCGATAGCGGACTACACAGATACGCAGTATTTT. Its translation is CASSPIADYTDTQYF.

The rearrangement joins TRBV6-5 to TRBJ2-2, with TRBD2 matching over 8 bases. The V gene end was trimmed by 7 bases and the J gene end by 4 bases; junction bases not matched to a gene: 5. This CDR3 has 14 amino acids. Germline V lookup: CDR1 MNHEY, CDR2 SVGAGI. The CDR3 protein is CASKSGGTTGELFF. DNA of the CDR3: TGTGCCAGCAAGAGCGGGGGTACCACCGGGGAGCTGTTTTTT.

The chain links TRBV7-9 to TRBJ2-1; TRBD2 matches 7 bases. Unmatched junction bases numbered 9, after V lost 0 bases and J lost 10 bases. The V gene's germline CDR1 is SEHNR and CDR2 FQNEAQ (reference sequence). This CDR3 is 15 amino acids long. The CDR3 nucleotides are TGTGCCAGCAGCTTAGCGGGGGGGGGTATCTGGGAGCAGTTCTTC. Its protein product is CASSLAGGGIWEQFF.

This chain's CDR3 is CASSDPGYGYTF. CDR3 nucleotide sequence: TGTGCCAGCAGTGACCCGGGCTATGGCTACACCTTC. V and J are TRBV25-1 and TRBJ1-2; D unresolved. Germline V gene data show CDR1 as MGHDK and CDR2 as SYGVNS. V was cut by 3 bases and J by 4 bases, with 6 bases left in between. This CDR3 region has 12 residues.

The chain is built from TRBV7-2 and TRBJ2-7; D possibly corresponds to TRBD2 (5 bases). This CDR3 region has 16 residues. Trimming stripped 3 bases from V and 0 bases from J, with 15 bases between. Germline CDR1 SGHTA, CDR2 FQGNSA. The CDR3 DNA follows: TGTGCCAGCAGCTTTGACTCCGAGCGGCCCTCCTACGAGCAGTACTTC. This sequence encodes CASSFDSERPSYEQYF.

This clone was seen only once. The chain uses TRBV6-1 and TRBJ2-5; TRBD2 matches at 10 bases. V dropped 1 base and J dropped 1; count of bases not matched to a gene: 9. This CDR3 has 18 residues. The V gene's germline CDR1 is MNHNS and CDR2 SASEGT. In DNA, the CDR3 is TGTGCCAGCAGTGAAGAGGAGCGGGGGGGCCGGGGCCAAGAGACCCAGTACTTC. This sequence encodes CASSEEERGGRGQETQYF.